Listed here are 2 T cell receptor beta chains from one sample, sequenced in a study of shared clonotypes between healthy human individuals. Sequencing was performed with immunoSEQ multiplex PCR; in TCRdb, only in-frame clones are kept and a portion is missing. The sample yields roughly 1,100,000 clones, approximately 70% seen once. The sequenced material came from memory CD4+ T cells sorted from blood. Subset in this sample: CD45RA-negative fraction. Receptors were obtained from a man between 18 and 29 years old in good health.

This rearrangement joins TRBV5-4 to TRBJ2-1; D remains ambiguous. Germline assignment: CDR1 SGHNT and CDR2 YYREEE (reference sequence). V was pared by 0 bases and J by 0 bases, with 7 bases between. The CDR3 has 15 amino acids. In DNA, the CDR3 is TGTGCCAGCAGCTTGGGGCGGAGCTCCTACAATGAGCAGTTCTTC. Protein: CASSLGRSSYNEQFF.

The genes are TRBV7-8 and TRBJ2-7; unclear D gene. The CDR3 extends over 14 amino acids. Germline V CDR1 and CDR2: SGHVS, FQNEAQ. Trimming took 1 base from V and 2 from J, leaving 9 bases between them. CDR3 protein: CASSLGPTAYEQYF. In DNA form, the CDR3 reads TGTGCCAGCAGCTTAGGGCCAACCGCCTACGAGCAGTACTTC.